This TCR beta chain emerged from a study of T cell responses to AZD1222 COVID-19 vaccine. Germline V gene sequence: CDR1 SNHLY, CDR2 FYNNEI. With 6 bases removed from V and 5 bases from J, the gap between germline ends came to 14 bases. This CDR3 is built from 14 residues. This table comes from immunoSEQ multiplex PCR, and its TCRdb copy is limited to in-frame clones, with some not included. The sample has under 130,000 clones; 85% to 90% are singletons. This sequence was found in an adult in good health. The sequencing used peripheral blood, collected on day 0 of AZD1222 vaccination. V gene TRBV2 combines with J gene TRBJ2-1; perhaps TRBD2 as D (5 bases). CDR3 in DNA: TGTGCCAGCAGCGTTGGGGAGATTGACAATGAGCAGTTCTTC. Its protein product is CASSVGEIDNEQFF.